This TCR beta chain was captured in a study of monozygotic twins with inflammatory bowel disease. Study observations and caveats: Against healthy co-twins, IBD patients had lower TCRbeta diversity (measured by inverse Simpson). Twins with IBD had fewer clonotypes in common with others than healthy twins, particularly during disease activity.

CDR1 DFQATT and CDR2 SNEGSKA come from the germline V gene (reference sequence). This CDR3 is built from 14 residues. Template switching added UMIs carrying a 6-nucleotide sample barcode. From the 5' RACE reads, TCRdb lists one entry per CDR3 protein and no DNA. The sample table includes about 200,000 distinct CDR3 sequences. Each donor supplied under 3 ml of blood. On this clonotype: Its antigen is not identified.

The chain uses TRBV20-1 and TRBJ2-5; the TRBD2 assignment by TCRdb is unverifiable without DNA. Material for sequencing was blood. The receptor was derived from a human donor with ulcerative colitis or Crohn's disease, or a healthy co-twin of an affected twin (not recorded which). CDR3 sequence reads: CSARTLDGRETQYF.